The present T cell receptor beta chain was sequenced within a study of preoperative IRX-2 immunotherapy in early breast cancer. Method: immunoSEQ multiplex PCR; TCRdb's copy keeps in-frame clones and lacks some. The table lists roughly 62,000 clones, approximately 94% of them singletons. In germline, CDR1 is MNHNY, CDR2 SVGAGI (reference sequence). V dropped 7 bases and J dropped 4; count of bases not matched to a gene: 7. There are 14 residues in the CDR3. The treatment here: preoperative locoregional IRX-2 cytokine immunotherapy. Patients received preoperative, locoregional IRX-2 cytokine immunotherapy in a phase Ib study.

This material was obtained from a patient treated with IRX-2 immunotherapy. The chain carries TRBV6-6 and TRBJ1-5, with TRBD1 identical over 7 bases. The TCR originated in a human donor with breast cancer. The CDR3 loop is CASTLQGWNQPQHF. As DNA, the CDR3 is TGTGCCAGCACACTACAGGGGTGGAATCAGCCCCAGCATTTT.